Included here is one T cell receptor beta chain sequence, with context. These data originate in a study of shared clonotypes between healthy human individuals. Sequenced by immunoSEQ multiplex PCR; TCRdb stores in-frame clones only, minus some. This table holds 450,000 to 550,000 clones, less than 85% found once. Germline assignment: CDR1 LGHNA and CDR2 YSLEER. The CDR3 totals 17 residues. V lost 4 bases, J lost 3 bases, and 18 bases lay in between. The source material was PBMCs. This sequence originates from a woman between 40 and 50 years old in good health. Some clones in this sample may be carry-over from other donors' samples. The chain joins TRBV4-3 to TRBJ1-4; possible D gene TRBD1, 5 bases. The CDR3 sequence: CASSLVPSGAANEKLFF. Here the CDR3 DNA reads TGCGCCAGCAGCCTGGTACCATCCGGGGCGGCTAATGAAAAACTGTTTTTT.